This T cell receptor (beta chain) was obtained from a study of identical twins. Germline-derived CDR1 and CDR2 are SGHDN and FVKESK. The CDR3 is made up of 13 amino acids. Trimming took 0 bases from V and 13 from J; bases not matched to a gene: 6. Study-wide results and caveats: Cord blood beta clonotypes present at high abundance carried fewer insertions; no such pattern appeared in memory repertoires. Out-of-frame alpha sequences that twins shared showed excess low generation probability.

Template switching created a universal primer site, and the cDNA included unique molecular identifiers. TCRdb recomputed calls from the 5' RACE reads with MiXCR, one row per CDR3 protein. The sample carries approximately 690,000 distinct CDR3 sequences, around 6% recorded once. Notes on this clonotype: Its cognate antigen is unknown.

The J gene is TRBJ2-1, the V gene TRBV14, with TRBD2 identical over 7 bases. This receptor was identified in a man between 18 and 35 years old in good health. The sample comprised naive T cells sorted from blood. The DNA for the CDR3 is TGTGCCAGCAGCCAAGATTGGCGGACTAGACAGTTCTTC. As protein: CASSQDWRTRQFF.